This T cell receptor beta chain was sequenced in a study of T cells after yellow fever vaccination. The study, taken as a whole, reports: Although the secondary response was weaker, it peaked faster, at day 5 versus 15. After the booster, over 95% of CD4 and about 90% of CD8 primary-response clones were re-detected. High-abundance clonotypes from the bulk population could contaminate FACS-sorted repertoires.

Notes on this clonotype: Its matching antigen is unknown.

The V end was cut by 0 bases, the J end by 3 bases, with 19 bases between. The CDR3 spans 18 residues. Germline CDR1 and CDR2: SGDLS and YYNGEE. Via MiXCR, TCRdb re-called the 5' RACE reads, giving one row per CDR3 protein. The repertoire has just under 600,000 distinct CDR3 sequences, 13% of them found once; the top ten carry about an eighth. This receptor was obtained from a man younger than 40 who received the YFV17D yellow fever vaccine. The chain employs TRBV9 and TRBJ2-1; the D gene is possibly TRBD2 (6 bases). The specimen was PBMCs, collected on the day of the yellow fever booster vaccination. The CDR3 region is CASSVEGLAASGYNEQFF. The CDR3 nucleotides are TGTGCCAGCAGCGTAGAGGGGTTAGCGGCCAGTGGCTACAATGAGCAGTTCTTC. Using reference TRBV9 and TRBJ2-1 for the parts outside the CDR3, the full variable domain is DSGVTQTPKHLITATGQRVTLRCSPRSGDLSVYWYQQSLDQGLQFLIQYYNGEERAKGNILERFSAQQFPDLHSELNLSSLELGDSALYFCASSVEGLAASGYNEQFFGPGTRLTVL.